The sample holds a few counts of the clone carrying this TCR beta chain. These data are taken from a study of blood T cell repertoires in COVID-19. Study processing details: Scientists estimated how many nucleated cells there were by amplifying reference gene primers. Repertoires were generated with immunoSEQ multiplex PCR, while TCRdb's copy carries only in-frame clones and drops some. The DNA gave D and trimming, while V, J and clone size come from that table. In the table there are 150,000 to 200,000 clones, approximately 93% of which are singletons. CDR3 length: 14 residues. Germline assignment: CDR1 SGHRS and CDR2 YFSETQ. V lost 4 bases, J lost 7 bases, and 18 bases lay in between.

The rearrangement uses TRBV5-1 and TRBJ2-7; D is possibly TRBD1 (6 bases). This TCR was recovered from a woman aged 55-70 years with COVID-19, enrolled during active disease. Sequencing was done on a sample of peripheral blood. The CDR3 DNA reads TGCGCCAGCAGCCCCCCAGGACAGCCAGGTGAGCAGTACTTC. Its translation: CASSPPGQPGEQYF.